The present T cell receptor (beta chain) was sequenced within a study of blood T cell repertoires in COVID-19. Only in-frame clones appear in the TCRdb table, and some are missing; sequencing was by immunoSEQ multiplex PCR. Among approximately 220,000 clones listed, approximately 90% were seen once. Trimming at V came to 3 bases and at J to 4 bases, leaving 6 bases not matched to a gene. The CDR3 has 14 amino acids. CDR1 and CDR2 from the germline V gene are SGDLS and YYNGEE. The sample consisted of PBMCs or T cells enriched from blood (not recorded which). The chain is built from TRBV9 and TRBJ1-2, with TRBD1 matching over 7 bases. The TCR was taken from a woman aged 18 to 35 in a cohort exposed to, infected with or recovered from COVID-19 (not recorded which). The CDR3 loop reads CASSEGDSSYGYTF. CDR3 DNA sequence: TGTGCCAGCAGCGAAGGGGACAGCAGCTATGGCTACACCTTC. Full variable domain (rest looked up from reference TRBV9 and TRBJ1-2): DSGVTQTPKHLITATGQRVTLRCSPRSGDLSVYWYQQSLDQGLQFLIQYYNGEERAKGNILERFSAQQFPDLHSELNLSSLELGDSALYFCASSEGDSSYGYTFGSGTRLTVV.